The source of this T cell receptor beta chain is a study of blood T cell repertoires in COVID-19. The overall study: Acute-phase and convalescent COVID-19 samples originated in the United States, Italy and Spain.

J was trimmed by 0 bases and V by 6 bases; bases with no gene match: 7. The CDR3 has 16 amino acids. The V gene's germline CDR1 is MDHEN and CDR2 SYDVKM. Libraries were prepared by immunoSEQ multiplex PCR; TCRdb keeps only in-frame clonotypes and omits some of them. Of some 140,000 clones listed, around 80% are singletons. The specimen was peripheral blood. The chain carries TRBV28 and TRBJ1-2, with TRBD1 matching over 10 bases. This sequence was found in a man in his 60s with acute or convalescent COVID-19. CDR3 bases: TGTGCCAGCAGACCGACAGGGGGCGTAGCTAACTATGGCTACACCTTC. Translation gives CASRPTGGVANYGYTF.